The rows below give T cell receptor beta chains drawn from one sample of a study of T cells in Graves' hyperthyroidism and ophthalmopathy. TCRdb recomputed calls from the multiplex PCR reads with MiXCR, one row per CDR3 protein. The sample lists about 350,000 distinct CDR3 sequences; around 15% were seen once. Sequencing was done on a sample of blood. These TCRs come from a woman aged 60-75 years with Graves' ophthalmopathy. Each CDR3 is given with its conserved first and last residue. A D gene is named only where the DNA matches it firmly. Expanded clones are given a class, and other clones once, few, many or no size at all.

D,J,size,V,CDR3,DNA
TRBD1,TRBJ1-1,many,TRBV19,CASKTGDRGLENTEAFF,TGTGCCAGCAAAACCGGGGACAGGGGGCTGGAGAACACTGAAGCTTTCTTT
.,TRBJ2-5,many,TRBV6-1,CASNKQGWGGETQYF,TGTGCCAGCAACAAACAGGGGTGGGGAGGGGAGACCCAGTACTTC
TRBD2,TRBJ2-1,many,TRBV12-3/TRBV12-4,CASSLPGDTSGMGNEQFF,TGTGCCAGCAGCCTTCCAGGGGATACTAGCGGGATGGGCAATGAGCAGTTCTTC
.,TRBJ2-3,.,TRBV29-1,CSVVWWGLGDTQYF,TGCAGCGTTGTATGGTGGGGGCTGGGAGATACGCAGTATTTT
.,TRBJ2-7,many,TRBV7-9,CASSAVGTYEQYF,TGTGCCAGCAGCGCGGTAGGAACCTACGAGCAGTACTTC
.,TRBJ2-5,few,TRBV29-1,CSVSSRVLETQYF,TGCAGCGTGAGTTCCAGGGTCTTAGAGACCCAGTACTTC
.,TRBJ2-3,.,TRBV19,CASSIYDGSAVGRDTQYF,TGTGCCAGTAGTATATATGACGGGTCGGCAGTGGGTAGGGATACGCAGTATTTT
.,TRBJ1-1,few,TRBV4-1,CASSQDPRGGAGTEAFF,TGCGCCAGCAGCCAAGATCCGAGGGGAGGGGCCGGCACTGAAGCTTTCTTT
TRBD2,TRBJ2-1,.,TRBV28,CASSPPGERGTSGNEQFF,TGTGCCAGCAGTCCCCCCGGAGAGAGAGGGACTAGCGGGAATGAGCAGTTCTTC
.,TRBJ2-5,many,TRBV20-1,CSARDPGIPAETQYF,TGCAGTGCTAGAGATCCCGGGATTCCGGCAGAGACCCAGTACTTC
.,TRBJ1-2,many,TRBV7-8,CASSLQPNYGYTF,TGTGCCAGCAGCCTACAGCCTAACTATGGCTACACCTTC
.,TRBJ2-3,many,TRBV3-1,CASSQDQAQGTDTQYF,TGTGCCAGCAGCCAAGATCAGGCCCAAGGGACAGATACGCAGTATTTT
TRBD2,TRBJ2-3,many,TRBV2,CASSPVGGGISTDTQYF,TGTGCCAGCAGCCCCGTCGGCGGGGGAATTAGCACAGATACGCAGTATTTT
.,TRBJ1-2,.,TRBV12-3/TRBV12-4,CASRRSGRDYGYTF,TGTGCCAGCAGGCGGTCGGGACGGGACTATGGCTACACCTTC
TRBD1,TRBJ2-5,.,TRBV5-1,CASQNTGGGETQYF,TGCGCCAGCCAGAACACAGGGGGCGGAGAGACCCAGTACTTC